This TCR beta chain was identified in a study of T cell changes during pregnancy in multiple sclerosis. The V end lost 5 bases, the J end lost 4 bases, and 13 bases lay between the germline ends. Germline CDR1 is PRHDT and CDR2 is FYEKMQ (reference sequence). The CDR3 length is 14 residues. Assay: immunoSEQ multiplex PCR; the TCRdb copy retains only in-frame clones and omits some. The data contain fewer than 35,000 clones, 90% of them singletons. The receptor was derived from a female donor with multiple sclerosis, enrolled in a pregnancy study. The source material was CD8+ T cells from peripheral blood mononuclear cells, sampled in the second trimester of pregnancy. The rearrangement joins TRBV13 to TRBJ2-3; D is unclear. The CDR3 loop reads CASSALINSDTQYF. DNA for the CDR3: TGTGCCAGCAGCGCGTTAATCAATTCAGATACGCAGTATTTT.